A single sample is the source of the 20 T cell receptor beta chains below, sequenced in a study of identical twins. TCRdb reprocessed the 5' RACE reads via MiXCR and lists one record per CDR3 protein. The sample comprises around 280,000 distinct CDR3 sequences, around 8.8% of which are singletons, and roughly 2% rests with the top ten. This same sample was also part of a study on yellow fever vaccine responses in identical twins.

Sequencing used memory (CD45RO+) T cells sorted from blood. Receptors were obtained from a young woman in good health.

This clonotype was counted ten times or more. The chain has TRBV10-3 and TRBJ2-5; D remains unclear. Trimming removed 3 bases from V and 5 bases from J, with 7 bases in between. CDR1 ENHRY and CDR2 SYGVKD come from the germline V gene. The CDR3 spans 12 residues. Here the CDR3 reads CAISDKGETQYF. The CDR3 region has the DNA TGTGCCATCAGTGACAAAGGGGAGACCCAGTACTTC.

Many counts were recorded for this clonotype. V is TRBV7-9 and J is TRBJ2-1; D may match TRBD1 or TRBD2 (5 bases each). Trimming cost V 2 bases and J 7 bases, with 15 bases left between them. The germline CDR1 and CDR2 sequences are SEHNR and FQNEAQ (reference sequence). The length of the CDR3 is 15 residues. The CDR3 region is CASSLNRGEGNEQFF. The CDR3 DNA reads as TGTGCCAGCAGCTTAAACCGGGGTGAGGGGAATGAGCAGTTCTTC.

This clonotype showed up many times. The genes are TRBV5-1 and TRBJ1-1; D unclear. CDR3 length equals 15 residues. The ends were cut back, 0 bases at V and 1 base at J, with 10 bases in the middle. From germline, CDR1 is SGHRS and CDR2 YFSETQ. The CDR3 loop is CASSLAPTRNTEAFF. The CDR3 DNA reads as TGCGCCAGCAGCTTGGCCCCTACCCGGAACACTGAAGCTTTCTTT.

This clonotype was picked up a small number of times. The chain combines TRBV7-9 with TRBJ2-1; TRBD2 matches 11 bases. Looked up from germline, CDR1 is SEHNR and CDR2 is FQNEAQ (reference sequence). This CDR3 spans 16 amino acids. Trimming cost V 5 bases and J 9 bases; bases outside gene matches: 12. CDR3 protein: CASSLVGSGGAGEQFF. CDR3 nucleotides: TGTGCCAGCAGCCTCGTGGGTAGCGGGGGGGCCGGTGAGCAGTTCTTC.

The chain carries TRBV12-3 or TRBV12-4 and TRBJ2-1, with TRBD2 matching over 11 bases. The CDR3 contains 19 residues. With V trimmed by 11 bases and J by 3 bases, 21 bases remained unmatched. The CDR3 loop reads CAFSLGSRASGRNYNEQFF. CDR3 DNA: TGTGCCTTCAGTTTAGGATCTCGGGCTAGCGGGAGGAACTACAATGAGCAGTTCTTC.

This clonotype was counted many times. The chain links TRBV25-1 to TRBJ2-3; D is tentatively TRBD1 or TRBD2 (5 bases each). V lost 2 bases to trimming and J lost 6 bases, with 9 bases between them. The CDR3 covers 13 residues. Germline CDR1 and CDR2: MGHDK and SYGVNS. CDR3: CASSEEGSDTQYF. As DNA, the CDR3 is TGTGCCAGCAGTGAAGAGGGGTCCGATACGCAGTATTTT.

The genes are TRBV20-1 and TRBJ2-7; no clear D. This CDR3 contains 13 residues. Trimming took off 0 bases at V and 0 bases at J, with 6 bases between the two ends. CDR1 and CDR2 (germline): DFQATT, SNEGSKA (reference sequence). DNA of the CDR3: TGCAGTGCTAGAGACGACACCTCCTACGAGCAGTACTTC. Protein sequence: CSARDDTSYEQYF.

This clonotype has only a few counts. This chain links TRBV7-9 with TRBJ2-7; D uncertain. The ends were cut back, 5 bases at V and 2 bases at J, with 13 bases in the middle. From germline, CDR1 is SEHNR and CDR2 FQNEAQ (reference sequence). The CDR3 runs to 14 residues. CDR3 region: CASSRVQVTYEQYF. CDR3 coding DNA: TGTGCCAGCAGCCGGGTGCAGGTCACCTACGAGCAGTACTTC.

This clonotype was counted at least ten times. The chain couples TRBV20-1 to TRBJ2-1; 14 nucleotides agree with TRBD2. The junction had 9 bases not matched to a gene; V was cut back by 3 bases and J by 8 bases. Germline V gene data show CDR1 as DFQATT and CDR2 as SNEGSKA (reference sequence). This CDR3 spans 16 amino acids. CDR3: CSASPLGTSGSDEQFF. CDR3 bases: TGCAGTGCTAGTCCCCTCGGGACTAGCGGGAGTGATGAGCAGTTCTTC.

The chain is built from TRBV11-3 and TRBJ2-7; no clear D gene. The germline V gene has CDR1 SGHNT and CDR2 YENEEA. Trimming pared 1 base from V and 3 bases from J, leaving 7 bases between. This CDR3 comprises 13 residues. This chain's CDR3 is CASSLGLVYEQYF. The DNA for the CDR3 is TGTGCCAGCAGCTTAGGACTGGTCTACGAGCAGTACTTC. The full variable domain, rest sourced from reference TRBV11-3 and TRBJ2-7, is EAGVVQSPRYKIIEKKQPVAFWCNPISGHNTLYWYLQNLGQGPELLIRYENEEAVDDSQLPKDRFSAERLKGVDSTLKIQPAELGDSAVYLCASSLGLVYEQYFGPGTRLTVT.

This chain connects TRBV9 to TRBJ2-5, with TRBD2 matching 8 bases. Germline CDR1 reads SGDLS; CDR2 reads YYNGEE. The V segment lost 3 bases and the J segment 5 bases; nucleotides outside the gene matches: 9. CDR3 size: 15 residues. CDR3 region: CASSESGGLIETQYF. CDR3 sequence (DNA): TGTGCCAGCAGCGAGTCGGGGGGGCTTATCGAGACCCAGTACTTC. The whole variable domain, filled in from reference TRBV9 and TRBJ2-5, reads DSGVTQTPKHLITATGQRVTLRCSPRSGDLSVYWYQQSLDQGLQFLIQYYNGEERAKGNILERFSAQQFPDLHSELNLSSLELGDSALYFCASSESGGLIETQYFGPGTRLLVL.

This clonotype was seen only a few times. The rearrangement uses TRBV7-8 and TRBJ2-7, with 11 bases lining up with TRBD1. V was clipped by 10 bases and J by 4 bases; unmatched bases: 9. This CDR3 spans 14 amino acids. Looked up from germline, CDR1 is SGHVS and CDR2 is FQNEAQ. The CDR3 protein is CATNPGQGAYEQYF. CDR3 sequence (DNA): TGTGCCACCAACCCTGGACAGGGGGCTTACGAGCAGTACTTC.

There are many counts of this clonotype. This chain uses TRBV29-1 with TRBJ2-5; 9 nucleotides match TRBD1. The ends lost 4 bases at V and 5 bases at J; junction bases unmatched: 11. The length of the CDR3 is 15 residues. Germline V CDR1 and CDR2: SQVTM, ANQGSEA. CDR3 nucleotides: TGCAGCGTTGCACCCGGGACAGGGCCGGGGGAGACCCAGTACTTC. Amino acids: CSVAPGTGPGETQYF.

The rearrangement uses TRBV6-6 and TRBJ2-3; tentatively, D is TRBD2 (5 bases). The CDR3 totals 13 residues. Germline CDR1 is MNHNY and CDR2 is SVGAGI (reference sequence). The ends were cut back, 7 bases at V and 2 bases at J, with 10 bases in the middle. The DNA of the CDR3 is TGTGCCAGCATGGTCGGGGTCACAGATACGCAGTATTTT. This sequence encodes CASMVGVTDTQYF.

This clonotype has at least ten counts. The chain uses TRBV12-3 or TRBV12-4 and TRBJ2-7, with TRBD2 identical over 11 bases. V was pared by 1 base and J by 0 bases, with 26 bases of the junction left unmatched. The CDR3 length is 24 residues. CDR3 residues: CASSLEYYIMKASGRYDISYEQYF. CDR3 DNA: TGTGCCAGCAGTTTAGAGTACTATATCATGAAGGCTAGCGGGAGGTACGACATCTCCTACGAGCAGTACTTC.

This clonotype was observed a handful of times. The chain has TRBV6-1 and TRBJ2-7, with TRBD1 identical over 10 bases. The CDR3 runs 14 residues. With 6 bases clipped from V and 4 bases from J, the junction kept 6 bases outside the gene matches. The germline V gene has CDR1 MNHNS and CDR2 SASEGT. The CDR3 spells CASSRDRGAYEQYF. CDR3 DNA sequence: TGTGCCAGCAGCAGGGACAGGGGCGCGTACGAGCAGTACTTC.

This clonotype was detected ten times or more. This chain uses TRBV29-1 with TRBJ2-3; possible D gene TRBD2, 5 bases. Looked up from germline, CDR1 is SQVTM and CDR2 is ANQGSEA. The CDR3 consists of 11 residues. Trimming cost V 7 bases and J 6 bases, with 11 bases left between them. CDR3 in DNA: TGCAGCGCCTCTCCGGGGGATACGCAGTATTTT. Protein: CSASPGDTQYF.

This sequence joins TRBV14 and TRBJ2-2; unclear D gene. CDR1 is SGHDN and CDR2 is FVKESK in the germline V gene. Trimming took off 1 base at V and 4 bases at J, with 10 bases between the two ends. The CDR3 runs 15 residues. The CDR3 DNA is TGTGCCAGCAGCCAAGTTATTCTCGGCACCGGGGAGCTGTTTTTT. This gives the protein CASSQVILGTGELFF.

The CDR3 DNA reads as TGTGCCAGCAGCCCCCGATCGGACGAGCAGTACTTC. It encodes CASSPRSDEQYF. The chain links TRBV11-3 to TRBJ2-7; D uncertain. This CDR3 contains 12 residues. V was trimmed by 5 bases and J by 5 bases, leaving 10 bases between them. Germline lookup yields CDR1 SGHNT and CDR2 YENEEA. The complete variable domain, with remaining parts taken from reference TRBV11-3 and TRBJ2-7, reads EAGVVQSPRYKIIEKKQPVAFWCNPISGHNTLYWYLQNLGQGPELLIRYENEEAVDDSQLPKDRFSAERLKGVDSTLKIQPAELGDSAVYLCASSPRSDEQYFGPGTRLTVT.

The chain combines TRBV25-1 with TRBJ2-5, with D possibly being TRBD2 (6 bases). Germline lookup yields CDR1 MGHDK and CDR2 SYGVNS. The CDR3 has 18 amino acids. V was shortened by 5 bases and J by 2 bases, with 24 bases between the two germline ends. The CDR3 here is CASSNAIITGTEQETQYF. The CDR3 DNA reads as TGTGCCAGCAGTAACGCTATTATAACCGGGACTGAACAAGAGACCCAGTACTTC.